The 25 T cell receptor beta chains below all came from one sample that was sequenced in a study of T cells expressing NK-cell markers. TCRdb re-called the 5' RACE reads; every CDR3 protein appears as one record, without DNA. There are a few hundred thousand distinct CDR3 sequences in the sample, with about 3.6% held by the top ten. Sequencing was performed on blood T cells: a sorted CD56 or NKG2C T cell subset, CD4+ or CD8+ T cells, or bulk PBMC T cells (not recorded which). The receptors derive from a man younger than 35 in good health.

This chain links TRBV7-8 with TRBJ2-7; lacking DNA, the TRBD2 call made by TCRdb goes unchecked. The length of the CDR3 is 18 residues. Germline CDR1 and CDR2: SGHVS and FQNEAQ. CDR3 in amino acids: CASSYLARRTSGVYEQYF. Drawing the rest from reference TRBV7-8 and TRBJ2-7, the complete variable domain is GAGVSQSPRYKVAKRGQDVALRCDPISGHVSLFWYQQALGQGPEFLTYFQNEAQLDKSGLPSDRFFAERPEGSVSTLKIQRTQQEDSAVYLCASSYLARRTSGVYEQYFGPGTRLTVT.

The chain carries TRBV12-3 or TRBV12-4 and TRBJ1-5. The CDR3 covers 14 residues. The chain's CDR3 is CASSPRSGYQPQHF.

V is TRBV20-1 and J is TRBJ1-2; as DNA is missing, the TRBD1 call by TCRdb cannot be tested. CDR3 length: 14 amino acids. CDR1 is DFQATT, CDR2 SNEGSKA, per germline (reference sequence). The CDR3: CSADAGVTNYGYTF.

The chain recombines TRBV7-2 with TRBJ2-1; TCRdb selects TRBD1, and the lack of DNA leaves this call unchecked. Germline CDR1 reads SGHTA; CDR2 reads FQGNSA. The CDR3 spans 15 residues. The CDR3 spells CASSSGTGGHNEQFF.

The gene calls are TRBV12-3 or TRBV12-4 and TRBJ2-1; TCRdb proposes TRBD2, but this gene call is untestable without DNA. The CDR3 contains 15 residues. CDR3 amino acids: CASSYGLARSNEQFF.

The CDR3 loop is CASSEVKRSGGQETQYF. The chain couples TRBV6-1 to TRBJ2-5; TCRdb designates TRBD1, a call that cannot be tested without DNA. The length of the CDR3 is 17 residues. Germline CDR1 and CDR2: MNHNS and SASEGT.

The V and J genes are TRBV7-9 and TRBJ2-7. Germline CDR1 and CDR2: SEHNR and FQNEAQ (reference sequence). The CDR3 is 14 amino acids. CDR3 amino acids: CASSLGVDGNEQYF.

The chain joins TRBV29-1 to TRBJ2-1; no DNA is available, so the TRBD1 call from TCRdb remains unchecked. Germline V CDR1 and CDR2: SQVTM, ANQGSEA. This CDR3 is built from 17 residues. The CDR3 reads CSAETPNRSGSYNEQFF.

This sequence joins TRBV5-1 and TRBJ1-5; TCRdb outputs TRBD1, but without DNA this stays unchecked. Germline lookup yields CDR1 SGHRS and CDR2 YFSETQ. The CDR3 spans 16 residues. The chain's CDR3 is CASSLDGRGLSQPQHF.

CDR3 residues: CASSLRAGGLMNTEAFF. V gene TRBV7-9 combines with J gene TRBJ1-1; TCRdb outputs TRBD1, but without DNA this stays unchecked. Germline V gene lookup returns CDR1 SEHNR and CDR2 FQNEAQ (reference sequence). CDR3 length: 17 amino acids. Full variable domain (rest looked up from reference TRBV7-9 and TRBJ1-1): DTGVSQNPRHKITKRGQNVTFRCDPISEHNRLYWYRQTLGQGPEFLTYFQNEAQLEKSRLLSDRFSAERPKGSFSTLEIQRTEQGDSAMYLCASSLRAGGLMNTEAFFGQGTRLTVV.

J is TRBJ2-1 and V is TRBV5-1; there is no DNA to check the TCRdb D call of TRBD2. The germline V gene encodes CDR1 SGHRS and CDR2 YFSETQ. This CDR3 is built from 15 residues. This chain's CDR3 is CASSAPGLAGNEQFF.

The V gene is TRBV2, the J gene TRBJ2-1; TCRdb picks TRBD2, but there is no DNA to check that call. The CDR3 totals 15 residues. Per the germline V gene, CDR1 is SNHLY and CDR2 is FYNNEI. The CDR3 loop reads CARGTSGRAVDEQFF.

CDR3 in amino acids: CSAHKTSGSYHEQFF. The rearrangement joins TRBV20-1 to TRBJ2-1; the TRBD2 assignment by TCRdb is unverifiable without DNA. This CDR3 comprises 15 residues. The germline V gene has CDR1 DFQATT and CDR2 SNEGSKA (reference sequence).

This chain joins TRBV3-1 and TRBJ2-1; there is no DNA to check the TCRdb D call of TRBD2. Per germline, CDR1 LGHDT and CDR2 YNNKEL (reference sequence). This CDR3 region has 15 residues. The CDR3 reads CASSPEGRVHNEQFF.

The CDR3 here is CAIKTRSSYNEQFF. V gene TRBV10-3 combines with J gene TRBJ2-1. CDR1 is ENHRY and CDR2 is SYGVKD in the germline V gene. CDR3 length: 14 amino acids.

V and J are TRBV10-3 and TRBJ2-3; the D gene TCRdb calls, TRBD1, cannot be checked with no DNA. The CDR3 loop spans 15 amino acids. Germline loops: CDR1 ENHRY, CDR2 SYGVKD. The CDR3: CAISPGDRGADTQYF.

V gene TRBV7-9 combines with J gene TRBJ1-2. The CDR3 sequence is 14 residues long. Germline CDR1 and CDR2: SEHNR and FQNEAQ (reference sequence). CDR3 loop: CASSPWTPNYGYTF.

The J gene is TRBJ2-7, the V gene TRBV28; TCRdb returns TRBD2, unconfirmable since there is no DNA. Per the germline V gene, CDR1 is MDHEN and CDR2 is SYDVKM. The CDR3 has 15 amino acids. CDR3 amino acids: CASTQPGLEKNEQYF.

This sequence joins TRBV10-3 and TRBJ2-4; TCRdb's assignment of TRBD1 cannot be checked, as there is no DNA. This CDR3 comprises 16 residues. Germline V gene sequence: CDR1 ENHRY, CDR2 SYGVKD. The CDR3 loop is CAISESGTSRKNIQYF.

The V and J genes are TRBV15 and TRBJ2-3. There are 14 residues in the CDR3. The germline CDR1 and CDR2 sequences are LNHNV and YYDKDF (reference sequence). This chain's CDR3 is CATSRDGSPPSQYF.

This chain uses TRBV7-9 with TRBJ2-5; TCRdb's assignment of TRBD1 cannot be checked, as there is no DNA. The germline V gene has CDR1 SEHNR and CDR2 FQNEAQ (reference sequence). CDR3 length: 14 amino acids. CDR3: CASSNLQGQETQYF. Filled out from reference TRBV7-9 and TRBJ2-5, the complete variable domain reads DTGVSQNPRHKITKRGQNVTFRCDPISEHNRLYWYRQTLGQGPEFLTYFQNEAQLEKSRLLSDRFSAERPKGSFSTLEIQRTEQGDSAMYLCASSNLQGQETQYFGPGTRLLVL.

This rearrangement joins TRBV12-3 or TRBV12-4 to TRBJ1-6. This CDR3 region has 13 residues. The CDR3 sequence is CASRARDNSPLHF.

The CDR3 loop is CASGNRGRQFF. The J gene is TRBJ2-1, the V gene TRBV2; TCRdb designates TRBD1, a call that cannot be tested without DNA. The CDR3 extends over 11 amino acids. Germline CDR1 SNHLY, CDR2 FYNNEI.

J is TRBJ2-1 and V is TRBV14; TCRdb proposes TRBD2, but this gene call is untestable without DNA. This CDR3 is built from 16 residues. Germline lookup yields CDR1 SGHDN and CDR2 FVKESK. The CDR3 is CASSQDGRAGVNEQFF.

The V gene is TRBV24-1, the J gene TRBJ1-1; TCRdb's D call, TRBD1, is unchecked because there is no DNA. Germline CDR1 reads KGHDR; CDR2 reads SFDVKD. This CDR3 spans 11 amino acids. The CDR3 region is CATSDGQGAFF.